Listed here is a single TCR beta chain. Its antigen is not identified. These data originate in a study of identifying expanded T cells in peripheral blood. The protocol was immunoSEQ multiplex PCR, while the TCRdb copy is restricted to in-frame clones and leaves out a portion. The profile shows some 90,000 clones, approximately 86% of them singletons. Collection occurred without any documented infections or immune events in donors. Germline V gene data show CDR1 as LNHDA and CDR2 as SQIVND (reference sequence). V gave up 7 bases and J gave up 8 bases, with 18 bases separating them. The CDR3 extends over 15 amino acids. Broader study findings: Across healthy donors, higher total template counts meant significantly greater roughly two-week count variance. Over about two and four weeks, about 15 and 18 clones changed, versus around 1.2 between replicates.

This rearrangement joins TRBV19 to TRBJ2-6; D is unresolved. The receptor was isolated from a person between 18 and 70 years old in good health. The sample was blood. CDR3 protein: CASILSALGTNVLTF. As DNA, the CDR3 is TGTGCCAGTATACTCTCGGCTCTGGGGACCAACGTCCTGACTTTC.